The clone carrying this T cell receptor beta chain was seen a few times. This specimen comes from a study of T cell changes during pregnancy in multiple sclerosis. This CDR3 spans 14 amino acids. V was shortened by 4 bases and J by 4 bases, with 13 bases between the two germline ends. Germline V gene lookup returns CDR1 MRHNA and CDR2 SNTAGT. Clones were sequenced by immunoSEQ multiplex PCR, and TCRdb holds only the in-frame ones, with some missing. The sample holds 75,000 to 90,000 clones, approximately 92% seen once. This sequence joins TRBV6-4 and TRBJ1-2; TRBD1 is a possible D gene (5 bases). The sequence was obtained from a female donor with multiple sclerosis, enrolled in a pregnancy study. The material was CD4+ T cells from peripheral blood mononuclear cells, obtained before pregnancy. The CDR3 loop reads CASSVDSGGYGYTF. The CDR3 bases are TGTGCCAGCAGTGTGGATAGCGGGGGCTATGGCTACACCTTC.